The 19 T cell receptor beta chains presented below share a single source sample, sequenced in a study of somatic mutations in cytotoxic T cells in rheumatoid arthritis (dated by TCRdb to the late 2010s). The method was the immunoSEQ multiplex PCR assay. TCRdb retrieved this table from immuneACCESS and kept in-frame rearrangements only. Not all clones are present; in checked studies, unresolved V genes account for under half, and no reason is known for the remainder. The sample records about 14,000 clones, 60% to 80% of which are singletons. The ten largest clones capture less than 20% of the sample. Sequenced material: CD8+ T cells sorted from blood. The source of these receptors is an adult with rheumatoid arthritis.

In this sample, this clone turned up once. The J gene is TRBJ2-1, the V gene TRBV27; D possibly corresponds to TRBD2 (5 bases). V was trimmed by 3 bases and J by 2 bases, leaving 11 bases between them. Germline V gene data show CDR1 as MNHEY and CDR2 as SMNVEV (reference sequence). The CDR3 covers 15 residues. Here the CDR3 DNA reads TGTGCCAGCAGTTTGGGTTCCGGGACCTACAATGAGCAGTTCTTC. Its protein product is CASSLGSGTYNEQFF.

This chain connects TRBV6-6 to TRBJ1-5, with D possibly being TRBD1 (5 bases). V was clipped by 5 bases and J by 6 bases, with 20 bases between them. Per germline, CDR1 MNHNY and CDR2 SVGAGI (reference sequence). This CDR3 spans 16 amino acids. The CDR3 loop reads CASSPTGGLVSQPQHF. CDR3 coding DNA: TGTGCCAGCAGTCCTACGGGGGGACTGGTGAGTCAGCCCCAGCATTTT.

The gene calls are TRBV6-5 and TRBJ2-7; 8 nucleotides match TRBD1. CDR1 is MNHEY, CDR2 SVGAGI, per germline. Unmatched junction bases numbered 6, after V lost 5 bases and J lost 3 bases. The length of the CDR3 is 14 residues. The CDR3 protein is CASSPLGQGYEQYF. Here the CDR3 DNA reads TGTGCCAGCAGTCCCCTCGGACAGGGCTACGAGCAGTACTTC.

CDR3 amino acids: CASSHEGLADNEQFF. In DNA, the CDR3 is TGTGCCAGCAGCCATGAGGGACTAGCTGACAATGAGCAGTTCTTC. J is TRBJ2-1 and V is TRBV14; TRBD2 matches 9 bases. V was clipped by 3 bases and J by 5 bases; unmatched bases: 5. This CDR3 region has 15 residues. Per germline, CDR1 SGHDN and CDR2 FVKESK.

The chain recombines TRBV5-4 with TRBJ2-3, with 7 bases matching TRBD2. CDR1 is SGHNT and CDR2 is YYREEE in the germline V gene (reference sequence). V lost 0 bases, J lost 5 bases, and 3 bases stayed unmatched. This CDR3 contains 14 residues. This chain's CDR3 is CASSLGGGGDTQYF. For the CDR3, the DNA is TGTGCCAGCAGCTTGGGGGGGGGAGGAGATACGCAGTATTTT.

The table lists this clone with a few counts. The rearrangement links TRBV11-2 to TRBJ2-1; D gene uncertain. CDR3 length: 11 amino acids. The ends were cut back, 2 bases at V and 6 bases at J, with 2 bases in the middle. Looked up from germline, CDR1 is SGHAT and CDR2 is FQNNGV. The CDR3 DNA sequence: TGTGCCAGCAGCTTAAGCAATGAGCAGTTCTTC. Amino acids: CASSLSNEQFF.

This clone was seen only once. The chain joins TRBV25-1 to TRBJ2-2; D possibly matches TRBD1 or TRBD2 (5 bases each). The CDR3 is made up of 16 amino acids. V was shortened by 3 bases and J by 1 base, with 12 bases between the two germline ends. The germline gives CDR1 MGHDK, CDR2 SYGVNS. CDR3 protein: CASSEGTFLNTGELFF. In nucleotides, the CDR3 is TGTGCCAGCAGTGAGGGGACCTTTTTGAACACCGGGGAGCTGTTTTTT.

This clone was picked up a small number of times. The V and J genes are TRBV5-4 and TRBJ1-6, with D uncertain. CDR1 is SGHNT, CDR2 YYREEE, per germline (reference sequence). This CDR3 is built from 15 residues. V was trimmed by 2 bases and J by 6 bases, leaving 12 bases between them. DNA for the CDR3: TGTGCCAGCAGCTTCCCGAATGAAGTTAATTCACCCCTCCACTTT. Protein product: CASSFPNEVNSPLHF.

This clone was observed once. The same CDR3 arises from other DNA sequences in this sample as well. The V and J genes are TRBV28 and TRBJ1-5, with 8 bases lining up with TRBD1. CDR1 and CDR2 from the germline V gene are MDHEN and SYDVKM. This CDR3 has 15 residues. Trimming removed 2 bases from V and 6 bases from J; junction bases left unmatched: 6. CDR3 DNA: TGTGCCAGCAGTTTAGGACAGGGATTTCGTCAGCCCCAGCATTTT. This sequence encodes CASSLGQGFRQPQHF.

The rearrangement links TRBV29-1 to TRBJ2-6; D is unclear. The CDR3 is 13 residues long. Germline V gene lookup returns CDR1 SQVTM and CDR2 ANQGSEA. V was pared by 6 bases and J by 1 base, with 7 bases between. CDR3 in amino acids: CSVIPSGANVLTF. The DNA for the CDR3 is TGCAGCGTAATCCCGTCTGGGGCCAACGTCCTGACTTTC.

For this clone: Other nucleotide sequences in the sample specify the same CDR3. V usage is TRBV9 and J usage is TRBJ2-3; D ambiguous. Trimming shortened V by 3 bases and J by 6 bases, and 2 bases separated the two germline ends. The CDR3 loop spans 10 amino acids. From germline, CDR1 is SGDLS and CDR2 YYNGEE. The CDR3 DNA sequence: TGTGCCAGCAGCGGGGATACGCAGTATTTT. Its translation is CASSGDTQYF.

The CDR3 nucleotides read TGCGCCAGCAGCCAAGATTACAGTGAAGCTTTCTTT. Amino acid sequence: CASSQDYSEAFF. This chain uses TRBV4-1 with TRBJ1-1; D ambiguous. Between the trimmed V and J ends, which lost 0 bases and 7 bases, there was a span of 6 bases. Germline assignment: CDR1 MGHRA and CDR2 YSYEKL. The CDR3 length is 12 residues.

V usage is TRBV27 and J usage is TRBJ1-5; tentative D call: TRBD1 (6 bases). Per the germline V gene, CDR1 is MNHEY and CDR2 is SMNVEV (reference sequence). V lost 6 bases and J lost 3, with 15 bases in between. The CDR3 loop spans 15 amino acids. CDR3 DNA sequence: TGTGCCAGCAGCTTAAGGGGGTCCCACAATCAGCCCCAGCATTTT. It codes for CASSLRGSHNQPQHF.

This clone has only a few counts. Written as DNA, the CDR3 is TGTGCCAGCAGCGTAGGAACAGCCCGCAATCAGCCCCAGCATTTT. Its protein is CASSVGTARNQPQHF. The chain uses TRBV9 and TRBJ1-5; D gene unclear. The CDR3 has 15 amino acids. Germline V gives CDR1 SGDLS, CDR2 YYNGEE. The V end lost 0 bases, the J end lost 2 bases, and 9 bases lay between the germline ends.

V gene TRBV10-2 combines with J gene TRBJ2-1; tentative D call: TRBD2 (6 bases). V was trimmed by 6 bases and J by 4 bases, leaving 25 bases between them. In germline, CDR1 is WSHSY, CDR2 SAAADI. The CDR3 sequence is 18 residues long. In DNA, the CDR3 is TGCGCCAGCAGCCCTTTAGAGGGGAACGGGGCGGGATACAATGAGCAGTTCTTC. Residues: CASSPLEGNGAGYNEQFF.

V usage is TRBV11-2 and J usage is TRBJ1-2, with a tentative D call TRBD1 (5 bases). This CDR3 is built from 15 residues. Germline V lookup: CDR1 SGHAT, CDR2 FQNNGV. The V end lost 9 bases, the J end lost 4 bases, and 21 bases lay between the germline ends. The CDR3 bases are TGTGCCAGTAACCCGGGGGGGGGTCTTAGCTATGGCTACACCTTC. It is translated as CASNPGGGLSYGYTF.

This clone occurred once. The rearrangement uses TRBV6-6 and TRBJ2-3; 11 bases agree with TRBD2. In germline, CDR1 is MNHNY, CDR2 SVGAGI (reference sequence). With V trimmed by 5 bases and J by 3 bases, 4 bases remained unmatched. This CDR3 comprises 15 residues. CDR3 sequence reads: CASSTSGGATDTQYF. DNA of the CDR3: TGTGCCAGCAGTACTAGCGGGGGCGCGACAGATACGCAGTATTTT.

This sequence joins TRBV6-6 and TRBJ1-1; tentative D call: TRBD1 (5 bases). This CDR3 has 12 amino acids. Germline V gives CDR1 MNHNY, CDR2 SVGAGI (reference sequence). The V gene lost 2 bases and the J gene lost 6 bases, with 7 bases spanning the gap. As DNA, the CDR3 is TGTGCCAGCAGTTACAAAGGGGCTGAAGCTTTCTTT. Protein: CASSYKGAEAFF.

V is TRBV7-6 and J is TRBJ1-4; 11 bases fit TRBD1. J gave up 8 bases and V 5 bases, and 7 bases lay outside the gene matches. The germline gives CDR1 SGHVS, CDR2 FNYEAQ. The CDR3 is 15 residues long. CDR3 bases: TGTGCCAGCAGCCGGACAGGGGGCGGGGGAGAAAAACTGTTTTTT. As protein: CASSRTGGGGEKLFF. The whole variable domain, filled in from reference TRBV7-6 and TRBJ1-4, reads GAGVSQSPRYKVTKRGQDVALRCDPISGHVSLYWYRQALGQGPEFLTYFNYEAQQDKSGLPNDRFSAERPEGSISTLTIQRTEQRDSAMYRCASSRTGGGGEKLFFGSGTQLSVL.